This note documents a single TCR beta chain sequence. It has no known antigen specificity. The DNA is left out, because the CDR3 cannot be placed on it with certainty; the CDR3 is given as TCRdb lists it. Repertoire analyses used eight healthy control donors as the comparison group. Before genomic DNA extraction, CD8+ T cells lacking CD4 were purified from blood. This sample stems from a study of regulatory and conventional T cells in RAG deficiency (dated by TCRdb to 2017 to 2019). Regarding the study in general: The study used high-throughput TCR beta sequencing to compare repertoire diversity and composition of Treg, conventional CD4+ and CD8+ T cells between RAG-deficient patients and healthy controls. What the work shows at the level of the full study, not this receptor alone: Shorter CDR3 lengths were found in all patient T-cell subsets, and >90% Treg-Tconv repertoire overlap at nucleotide and amino acid level was observed in Omenn syndrome patients. Sorted CD25-high CD127-low cells from Omenn syndrome patients may represent peripherally activated cells rather than bona fide Treg cells. Unique TCR beta sequences from Treg cells were around 100-fold fewer in Omenn syndrome and CID/AS patients than controls, versus about 10-fold for other subsets. Some T-cell subset analyses were not done for some subjects. Markedly lower Shannon entropy and higher Simpson indices were observed in RAG-deficient patients than in control T-cell subpopulations.

The germline V gene (reference sequence) provides CDR1 MNHEY and CDR2 SMNVEV. Its CDR3 holds 13 amino acids, cysteine through phenylalanine. Libraries came from the immunoSEQ multiplex PCR assay. Rearranged TCR beta chain products were amplified from the genomic DNA of sorted T-cell subsets and were then sequenced. The source study handled its data this way. Shannon entropy and Simpson indices were used to quantify the repertoire diversity of productive TCR beta rearrangements. To gauge clonal expansion, the frequencies of the 100 most abundant productive TCR beta clonotypes among total reads were added together. A self-reactivity index based on amino acid usage at CDR3beta positions 6 and 7 was applied to the TRB repertoires. Two-way ANOVA was used for repertoire analyses, and Student t or Mann-Whitney tests were used for flow cytometric analyses. This immuneACCESS table, as held by TCRdb, lists in-frame sequences with V and J called but not all clones. Of the missing ones, under half trace to an unresolved V gene in checked studies; the others have no known cause. V and J calls and clone size follow that table, whereas D and trimming were derived from the DNA. The sample table records some 30,000 clones; 90% of these occur just once. Clones ranked in the top ten supply about 5% of the sample.

The data also belong to a second study, concerning regulatory T cells. From the second report: The multiplex PCR used 52 forward TRBV primers and 13 reverse TRBJ primers, with assay-based and computational corrections for amplification bias. Patient repertoires showed restricted unique TRB V-J pairs and skewed V and J gene usage, most marked in regulatory T cells. Between CD3G-deficient patients and healthy controls, the study compared T-cell receptor beta repertoires in sorted regulatory T cells, conventional CD4+ T cells and CD8+ T cells. Peripheral blood mononuclear cells were isolated by Ficoll density separation. CD3+ CD8+ CD4- T cells were isolated on a FACSAria cell sorter. Within the immunoSEQ assay, multiplex PCR amplified rearranged TRB loci from genomic DNA. An Illumina HiSeq platform was used to sequence the TRB amplicons. Raw sequences were error-filtered and aligned to reference gene sequences by custom algorithms, then analyzed with the immunoSEQ online tools. Frequencies of productive and nonproductive TRB rearrangements were evaluated among both unique and total sequences. Groups were compared by t tests, Mann-Whitney tests or two-way ANOVA performed in Prism software.

This sequence uses TRBV27 and TRBJ2-3; the tabulated D call, TRBD1, remains unverified against the DNA. The specimen was CD8+ T cells sorted from blood. This TCR was sampled from a human donor in good health. CDR3 region: CASSFGPGAEKYF.